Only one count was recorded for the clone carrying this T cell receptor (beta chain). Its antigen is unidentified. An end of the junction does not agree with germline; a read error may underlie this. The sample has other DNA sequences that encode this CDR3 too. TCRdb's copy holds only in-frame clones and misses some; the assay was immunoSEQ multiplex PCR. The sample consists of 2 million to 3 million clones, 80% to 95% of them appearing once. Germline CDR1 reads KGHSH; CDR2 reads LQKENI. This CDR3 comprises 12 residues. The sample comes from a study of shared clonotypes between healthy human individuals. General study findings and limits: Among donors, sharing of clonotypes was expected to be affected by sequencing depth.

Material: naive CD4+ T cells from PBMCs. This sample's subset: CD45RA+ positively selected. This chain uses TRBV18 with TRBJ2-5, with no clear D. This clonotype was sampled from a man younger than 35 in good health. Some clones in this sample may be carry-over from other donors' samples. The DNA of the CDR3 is TGTGCCAGCTCACCGATCGAAGAAACCCAGTACTTC. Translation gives CASSPIEETQYF.